This T cell receptor (beta chain) is from a study of T cell responses to AZD1222 COVID-19 vaccine. Findings and caveats of the study: The reported proportion of spike-specific TCRs targeting unmutated variant regions was nearly half. Spike-specific TCR breadth and depth grew following two AZD1222 doses. Females made up more of the donors, who were largely white British, and clonal diversity may have come out too low. Among those given AZD1222, only six were seropositive at baseline.

This CDR3 comprises 14 residues. The V and J ends lost 7 bases and 6 bases respectively, with 16 bases between them. Looked up from germline, CDR1 is KGHDR and CDR2 is SFDVKD. As for this clone: No antigen is known for it.

Repertoires were generated with immunoSEQ multiplex PCR, while TCRdb's copy carries only in-frame clones and drops some. Of 100,000 to 150,000 clones in the sample, about 86% were seen once. The chain employs TRBV24-1 and TRBJ2-3, with D possibly matching TRBD1 (6 bases). The TCR sequence derives from an adult in good health. This specimen consisted of peripheral blood, obtained on day 0 of AZD1222 vaccination. DNA of the CDR3: TGTGCCACCAGCTTGACAGGTCTTCACGATACGCAGTATTTT. This codes for CATSLTGLHDTQYF.